This TCR beta chain comes out of a study of monozygotic twins with inflammatory bowel disease. Per the germline V gene, CDR1 is SGHAT and CDR2 is FQDESV (reference sequence). This CDR3 region has 14 residues. Reprocessing the 5' RACE reads, TCRdb reports a single entry for every CDR3 protein and omits DNA. Its clone listing holds approximately 300,000 distinct CDR3 sequences. Sequenced material: blood. The V call is TRBV11-1, the J call TRBJ2-5; the TCRdb call, TRBD1, lacks DNA for checking. The receptor comes from a human donor with ulcerative colitis or Crohn's disease, or a healthy co-twin of an affected twin (not recorded which). The chain's CDR3 is CASSSVGGQETQYF.